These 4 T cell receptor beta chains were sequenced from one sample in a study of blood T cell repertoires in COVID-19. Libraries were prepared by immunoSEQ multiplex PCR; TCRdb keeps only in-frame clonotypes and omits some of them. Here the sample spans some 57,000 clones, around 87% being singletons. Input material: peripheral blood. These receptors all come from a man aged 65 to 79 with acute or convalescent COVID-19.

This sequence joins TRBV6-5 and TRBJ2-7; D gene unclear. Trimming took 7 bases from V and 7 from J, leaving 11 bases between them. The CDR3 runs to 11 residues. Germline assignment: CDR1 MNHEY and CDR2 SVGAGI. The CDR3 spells CASKALKEQYF. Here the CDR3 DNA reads TGTGCCAGCAAAGCCCTTAAGGAGCAGTACTTC.

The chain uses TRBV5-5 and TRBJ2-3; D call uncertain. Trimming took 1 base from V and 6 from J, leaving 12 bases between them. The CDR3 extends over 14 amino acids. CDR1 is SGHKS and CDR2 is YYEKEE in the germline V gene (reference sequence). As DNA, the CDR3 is TGTGCCAGCAGCTTGTTACAATCCCTTGATACGCAGTATTTT. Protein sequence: CASSLLQSLDTQYF.

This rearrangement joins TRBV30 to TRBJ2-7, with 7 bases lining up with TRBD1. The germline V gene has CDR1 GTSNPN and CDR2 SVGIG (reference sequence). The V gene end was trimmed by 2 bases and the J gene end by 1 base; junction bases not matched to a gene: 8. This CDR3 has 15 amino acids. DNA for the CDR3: TGTGCCTGGAGTCTGGGACAGTTCCCTTCCTACGAGCAGTACTTC. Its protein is CAWSLGQFPSYEQYF.

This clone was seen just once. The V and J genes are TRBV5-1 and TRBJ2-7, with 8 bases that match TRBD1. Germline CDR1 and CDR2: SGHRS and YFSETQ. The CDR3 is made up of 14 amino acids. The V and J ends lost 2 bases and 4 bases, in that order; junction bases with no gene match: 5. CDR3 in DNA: TGCGCCAGCAGCTTTCAGGGACAGGAGTACGAGCAGTACTTC. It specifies CASSFQGQEYEQYF.